The 15 T cell receptor beta chains below were found in one sample sequenced in a study of tumor-infiltrating lymphocytes in primary liver carcinoma. DNA and RNA were both co-extracted from about 20-30 mg of bulk tissue that had not been sorted. Starting from 500 ng of total RNA, TCR beta cDNA was produced with a primer in the constant region. Libraries of TCR beta came from three nested multiplex PCR rounds with slightly modified ARM-PCR. The first two PCR rounds used TRBV1-TRBV30 primers with a Cbeta primer, 9 to 11 cycles each. Each CDR3 protein is one row after TCRdb ran MiXCR on the multiplex PCR reads. Of 100,000 to 120,000 distinct CDR3 sequences listed, about four fifths are singletons. Sequencing was carried out using liver tumor tissue from sampling region 3. Subset described: tumor region T3, left-lateral pole. These receptors all come from a man aged 35 to 55 with primary liver carcinoma and hepatitis B virus infection.

This clonotype appeared a single time. The chain recombines TRBV5-6 with TRBJ2-7; either TRBD1 or TRBD2 may supply D (6 bases each). In germline, CDR1 is SGHDT, CDR2 YYEEEE. The V end was cut by 7 bases, the J end by 0 bases, with 29 bases between. The CDR3 length is 19 residues. CDR3 DNA sequence: TGTGCCAGCTGCGCCACGGGGGCCCGCGAGGGGCAGAACTCCTACGAGCAGTACTTC. It yields the protein CASCATGAREGQNSYEQYF.

As regards this clonotype: A read error may produce the germline difference seen at one junction end. V gene TRBV4-2 combines with J gene TRBJ2-6, with D perhaps being TRBD1 or TRBD2 (5 bases each). This CDR3 region has 15 residues. Germline V gene data show CDR1 as LGHNA and CDR2 as YNFKEQ. In DNA form, the CDR3 reads TGTACCAGCAGACCCGGGACGGCTGGGGCCAACGTCCTGACGTTC. The encoded protein is CTSRPGTAGANVLTF.

This clonotype has a single count. This CDR3 is missing its conserved last phenylalanine or tryptophan, likely due to a read error. The chain carries TRBV11-1 and TRBJ2-4, with 8 bases fitting TRBD2. V shed 4 bases and J 2 bases; nucleotides not matched to a gene: 10. CDR1 is SGHAT, CDR2 FQDESV, per germline (reference sequence). CDR3 length: 17 amino acids. The DNA of the CDR3 is TGTGCCAGCAGCTATCCTGGGACTAGTAGGACCAAAAACATTCAGTACCTC. Encoded protein: CASSYPGTSRTKNIQYL.

This clonotype was recorded once. This rearrangement joins TRBV7-8 to TRBJ2-1, with TRBD2 matching 14 bases. Trimming cost V 5 bases and J 12 bases; bases outside gene matches: 9. The CDR3 runs to 15 residues. The germline CDR1 and CDR2 sequences are SGHVS and FQNEAQ. CDR3 residues: CASSLTSGRVDVQFF. Written as DNA, the CDR3 is TGTGCCAGCAGCCTGACTAGCGGGAGGGTTGATGTGCAGTTCTTC.

The chain carries TRBV10-3 and TRBJ2-7; D is uncertain. CDR3 length: 12 residues. Germline loops: CDR1 ENHRY, CDR2 SYGVKD. V lost 4 bases, J lost 4 bases, and 8 bases lay in between. CDR3 amino acids: CAISGQSYEQYF. CDR3 DNA sequence: TGTGCCATCAGTGGGCAGAGTTACGAGCAGTACTTC.

To note about this clonotype: A much bigger clone sits one base away, suggesting this may be a read error. Since the CDR3 does not end with the conserved phenylalanine or tryptophan, this likely comes from a read error. The chain carries TRBV28 and TRBJ1-5; the D gene is possibly TRBD1 (5 bases). The CDR3 has 15 residues. CDR1 is MDHEN, CDR2 SYDVKM, per germline. DNA for the CDR3: TGTGCCAGCAGGGTGGGACTAAGTAGCCATCAGCCCCAGCATTTA. Its protein product is CASRVGLSSHQPQHL.

Comment on this clonotype: Its ends do not fully match the called genes, so a read error is possible. The V gene is TRBV5-4, the J gene TRBJ2-5; D is possibly TRBD1 or TRBD2 (5 bases each). The CDR3 spans 14 residues. The germline V gene encodes CDR1 SGHNT and CDR2 YYREEE (reference sequence). CDR3 bases: TGTGCCAGCAACTTGGCCGGGGCACAAGAGACCCAGTACTTC. It is translated as CASNLAGAQETQYF.

Worth noting for this clonotype: Given a much more abundant clone one base away, this may be a read error. The chain has TRBV7-9 and TRBJ2-1; no clear D. The ends were cut back, 5 bases at V and 7 bases at J, with 12 bases in the middle. The CDR3 sequence is 13 residues long. Germline V lookup: CDR1 SEHNR, CDR2 FQNEAQ (reference sequence). The CDR3 reads CASSQFLVNEQFF. The CDR3 DNA follows: TGTGCCAGCAGCCAATTTCTGGTGAATGAGCAGTTCTTC.

This sequence joins TRBV19 and TRBJ2-7; tentatively, D is TRBD2 (5 bases). This CDR3 spans 13 amino acids. V was cut by 7 bases and J by 7 bases, with 17 bases left in between. Germline values: CDR1 LNHDA, CDR2 SQIVND (reference sequence). CDR3: CASTVDSRGEQYF. The CDR3, as DNA: TGTGCCAGTACCGTGGACTCGCGAGGGGAGCAGTACTTC.

Concerning this clonotype itself: The junction does not match germline at one end; this may be a read error. This CDR3 reads CASSQDWGDRVGNEQFF. The CDR3 DNA sequence: TGTGCCAGCAGCCAAGATTGGGGCGATAGAGTGGGCAATGAGCAATTCTTC. The chain combines TRBV4-2 with TRBJ2-1; a possible D gene is TRBD1 (5 bases). The length of the CDR3 is 17 residues. Per germline, CDR1 LGHNA and CDR2 YNFKEQ.

The CDR3 loop is CASSSHRDGAEQYF. The CDR3 DNA is TGTGCCAGCAGCTCTCACCGGGATGGGGCTGAGCAGTACTTC. The V and J genes are TRBV5-4 and TRBJ2-7; D possibly matches TRBD1 or TRBD2 (5 bases each). Trimming took off 3 bases at V and 7 bases at J, with 17 bases between the two ends. This CDR3 has 14 amino acids. The germline CDR1 and CDR2 sequences are SGHNT and YYREEE (reference sequence). Filled out from reference TRBV5-4 and TRBJ2-7, the complete variable domain reads ETGVTQSPTHLIKTRGQQVTLRCSSQSGHNTVSWYQQALGQGPQFIFQYYREEENGRGNFPPRFSGLQFPNYSSELNVNALELDDSALYLCASSSHRDGAEQYFGPGTRLTVT.

With regard to this clonotype: The germline gene is not matched at one end of the junction; a read error may be the cause. The chain carries TRBV5-6 and TRBJ2-1, with TRBD2 matching over 11 bases. Germline CDR1 SGHDT, CDR2 YYEEEE. CDR3 length: 17 amino acids. This CDR3 is CASSLAVRLAGTNEQLF. The CDR3 DNA follows: TGTGCCAGCAGCTTGGCTGTTCGACTAGCGGGAACTAATGAGCAACTCTTC.

The rearrangement uses TRBV6-1 and TRBJ1-1; D gene unclear. V was clipped by 2 bases and J by 7 bases, with 17 bases between them. Germline V gene lookup returns CDR1 MNHNS and CDR2 SASEGT. The CDR3 spans 15 residues. In nucleotides, the CDR3 is TGTGCCAGCAGTGAAAGGAGGTTTTTGAGCAGTGAAGCTTTCTTT. Amino acid sequence: CASSERRFLSSEAFF.

Of note for this clonotype: One junction end does not reproduce the germline sequence, and a read error may be involved. This chain joins TRBV12-3 or TRBV12-4 and TRBJ2-3; 9 bases are a match to TRBD2. This CDR3 is 16 amino acids long. DNA of the CDR3: TGTGGCAGTAGGTCGACACCTAGCGGGAACACAGATATGCAGTATTTT. Amino acids: CGSRSTPSGNTDMQYF.

A remark on this clonotype: Sequence at one end of the junction differs from germline and may be a read error. The V call is TRBV11-3, the J call TRBJ2-1, with D uncertain. CDR1 is SGHNT and CDR2 is YENEEA in the germline V gene. CDR3 size: 12 residues. The CDR3 DNA follows: TGTGCCAGCAGCTTAACCCCTACTGACCAGCTCTTC. Encoded protein: CASSLTPTDQLF.